The clone carrying this TCR beta chain was detected only a few times. Its target is not known. The CDR3 extends over 13 amino acids. Trimming stripped 3 bases from V and 1 base from J, with 7 bases between. Germline V gives CDR1 MGHDK, CDR2 SYGVNS. This sample was taken from a study of beta chain features in type 1 diabetes. Study in general: Patients shared similar age, gender and cell yields with healthy donors.

Study outcomes and limitations: Healthy donors had naive, central memory and Treg TCRB repertoires that appeared less similar than those seen among patients. At VDJ recombination sites, type 1 diabetes patients had fewer insertions and more deleted nucleotides.

Sorting based on CD45RO/CCR7/CD25/CD127/CD95/CD27 separated CD4+ naive, central memory, regulatory and stem cell-like memory cells. Every bit of the isolated RNA underwent reverse transcription, so sequencing read expressed TCRB transcripts. The table came from immunoSEQ multiplex PCR; TCRdb's copy has only in-frame clones and leaves some out. The sample lists about 620,000 clones, roughly a sixth occurring once. This chain links TRBV25-1 with TRBJ2-7; D may correspond to TRBD1 or TRBD2 (5 bases each). Sample: naive CD4+ T cells from blood. The TCR originated in a man younger than 35 in good health. CDR3 sequence reads: CASSERGSYEQYF. For the CDR3, the DNA is TGTGCCAGCAGTGAGAGGGGTTCCTACGAGCAGTACTTC.